This TCR beta chain was sequenced during a study of beta chain features in type 1 diabetes listed by TCRdb under 2018. Regarding the complete study: Mean age, gender distribution, total cell number and subset yield did not differ between patients and healthy donors. A total of some 100,000,000 sorted cells were examined across all samples, and the number of cells per subset was strongly correlated with RNA yield. The study compared TCRB repertoires of sorted circulating CD4+ T cell subsets between recently diagnosed type 1 diabetes patients and matched healthy donors. Regulatory and stem cell-like memory subsets were isolated from only 8 patients and 8 healthy donors, whereas naive and central memory subsets came from all 30 or so donors.

The paper's findings and limits, for the study overall: Because small numbers of individuals were included in the HLA sub-analyses, any influence of HLA type on TCRB rearrangement was left unresolved. Because cDNA was sequenced instead of genomic DNA, activated cells with high expression could be over-represented, although the groups did not differ in activation or CD3 levels. Shorter templates might have been favored by PCR, but patient and control samples were amplified and corrected together, so both groups would have been affected equally by any skew. Type 1 diabetes patients showed a moderate but significant shortening of TCRB CDR3 length in all four CD4+ subsets. Naive, central memory and regulatory TCRB repertoires appeared to be more alike among patients than among healthy donors. At VDJ recombination sites, type 1 diabetes patients had fewer insertions and more deleted nucleotides, which implies abnormalities in thymic rearrangement.

This clone was found a few times. What antigen it recognizes has not been identified. There are no base qualities to consult, and no much larger clone falls within one base. Measured from the cysteine to the phenylalanine, the CDR3 is 16 residues long. Only the CDR3 DNA stays, 48 bases, in frame from base 1. CDR1 SGHRS and CDR2 YFSETQ were looked up in the germline V gene. V is pruned by 4 bases and J by 1 base, leaving 10 bases of the junction without a gene match. The entire isolated RNA was reverse transcribed using the High Capacity cDNA Reverse Transcription Kit, and thus expressed TCRB transcripts were sequenced. Deep immunoSEQ sequencing was performed on naive, central memory and regulatory T cell samples, with an average of roughly 3.6 million total reads per sample. After sorted cells were lysed in RLT buffer, RNA was extracted with DNase-treated RNeasy Micro or Mini kits, with the choice depending on cell number. Each cell subset was processed on its own to prevent cross-contamination, while patient and healthy donor samples were processed together. The immunoSEQ multiplex PCR was used to amplify TCRB sequences from cDNA, yielding 87-bp fragments that span the CDR3 region. Amplicons were sequenced on the Illumina HiSeq platform. Regarding the original processing steps: PCR bias was computationally corrected using synthetic template baselines, reads within Hamming distance 2 were collapsed, and singletons that could not be merged were discarded. Reads were aligned against IMGT so that V, D and J genes, CDR3 length and insertions or deletions at six rearrangement sites could be assigned. Within each subset, clonotype counts were normalized to the number of sorted cells before true diversity and Gini coefficients were calculated with the tcR R package. Repertoire sharing was quantified using the overlap coefficient calculated on TCRB nucleotide sequences. TCRdb re-hosts the immuneACCESS table, in-frame sequences only. Its copies lack some clones; in the studies checked, an unresolved V gene accounts for under half of them, and the cause for the rest is not known. V and J calls and clone size are as listed in that table; D and trimming were resolved from the DNA. The sample table contains approximately 100,000 clones; only one count was recorded for under 30% of them. The ten top clones hold 0.5% to 0.55% of the sample.

A single peripheral blood draw of around 100 mL on average was collected from each donor into heparinised tubes. A BD FACSAria II and a panel including CD45RO, CCR7, CD25, CD127, CD95 and CD27 were used to sort naive, central memory, regulatory and stem cell-like memory CD4+ T cells. Every sorted population had a purity above 95%. Right away, PBMCs were isolated by Lymphoprep density gradient centrifugation and were stained directly, with no culture step. Samples were stained and sorted in pairs, with one healthy donor and one patient per experiment, so that batch effects were minimized. Recombination linked TRBV5-1 to TRBJ2-7; 8 central bases correspond to TRBD1. The receptor was isolated from a woman younger than 30 with type 1 diabetes. Sequenced input: central memory CD4+ T cells from blood. The base sequence is TGCGCCAGCAGCCCCGGACAGGGCTCAATTTCCTACGAGCAGTACTTC. This translates into CASSPGQGSISYEQYF.